The rows below give T cell receptor beta chains drawn from one sample of a study of T-cell memory formation after mild COVID-19. TCRdb used MiXCR to reprocess the 5' RACE reads, holding one entry per CDR3 protein. Of about 470,000 distinct CDR3 sequences in the sample, about 18% were seen once. Material: PBMCs or a T cell subset sorted from them (not recorded which). The receptors shown here come from an adult woman who had mild COVID-19 (a few samples of this study predate the infection). Cell type and time point are not known. The CDR3 runs from the conserved cysteine through the conserved F or W. The D gene is left open where the match is weak. The listing skips clone size in some rows; elsewhere it reads once, few, many or a size class.

V: TRBV6-1
J: TRBJ2-1
D: -
size: -
DNA: TGTGCCAGCATGACTATTCAGGGGGGCAATGAGCAGTTCTTC
CDR3: CASMTIQGGNEQFF

V: TRBV5-1
J: TRBJ2-3
D: TRBD1
size: few
DNA: TGCGCCAGCAGCTTGGTGGGGACAGTCACAGATACGCAGTATTTT
CDR3: CASSLVGTVTDTQYF

V: TRBV2
J: TRBJ1-2
D: -
size: few
DNA: TGTGCCAGCAGTGAGGAGGGGATCCTAGGCTATGGCTACACCTTC
CDR3: CASSEEGILGYGYTF

V: TRBV7-6
J: TRBJ2-7
D: TRBD1
size: -
DNA: TGTGCCAGCAGCTTAGAGGGGACAGACTCCTACGAGCAGTACTTC
CDR3: CASSLEGTDSYEQYF

V: TRBV30
J: TRBJ2-3
D: TRBD2
size: -
DNA: TGTGCCTGGAGTGTGGGACTAGCCATCCTCACAGATACGCAGTATTTT
CDR3: CAWSVGLAILTDTQYF

V: TRBV7-9
J: TRBJ2-3
D: -
size: few
DNA: TGTGCCAGCAGCTTAGAACGCTTACTTAGCACAGATACGCAGTATTTT
CDR3: CASSLERLLSTDTQYF

V: TRBV7-9
J: TRBJ2-7
D: -
size: few
DNA: TGTGCCAGCAGCTCCCTCGGGGCCCACGAGCAGTACTTC
CDR3: CASSSLGAHEQYF

V: TRBV3-1
J: TRBJ2-7
D: TRBD2
size: -
DNA: TGTGCCAGCAGCCAGGGCCTACTAGCGGGATTACGCGAGCAGTACTTC
CDR3: CASSQGLLAGLREQYF

V: TRBV20-1
J: TRBJ2-3
D: TRBD1
size: few
DNA: TGCAGTGCCAGGGGGCGGTGGAGGGCGAGTGGTAGTACGCAGTATTTT
CDR3: CSARGRWRASGSTQYF

V: TRBV6-5
J: TRBJ2-2
D: TRBD2
size: -
DNA: TGTGCCAGCAGTTACGACTCTAGCGGGGGGTCCGGGGAGCTGTTTTTT
CDR3: CASSYDSSGGSGELFF

V: TRBV5-1
J: TRBJ1-2
D: -
size: few
DNA: TGCGCCAGCAGCGGGAACAGAAACTATGGCTACACCTTC
CDR3: CASSGNRNYGYTF

V: TRBV11-1
J: TRBJ1-1
D: TRBD1
size: -
DNA: TGTGCCAGCAGCCTCATAGGGGGCGCGGGCACTGAAGCTTTCTTT
CDR3: CASSLIGGAGTEAFF

V: TRBV5-4
J: TRBJ2-7
D: -
size: few
DNA: TGTGCCAGCAGTCGACAGACCTCCTACGAGCAGTACTTC
CDR3: CASSRQTSYEQYF

V: TRBV4-3
J: TRBJ1-1
D: -
size: -
DNA: TGCGCCAGCAGCCAACTAAGGTTACTGACGGGAAACACTGAAGCTTTCTTT
CDR3: CASSQLRLLTGNTEAFF

V: TRBV14
J: TRBJ2-7
D: TRBD2
size: few
DNA: TGTGCCAGCAGCCAATACGCCGGGACTAGCTACGAGCAGTACTTC
CDR3: CASSQYAGTSYEQYF

V: TRBV27
J: TRBJ1-1
D: -
size: few
DNA: TGTGCCAGCAGTCCGGACAGTCACACTGAAGCTTTCTTT
CDR3: CASSPDSHTEAFF

V: TRBV11-2
J: TRBJ2-1
D: -
size: -
DNA: TGTGCCAGCACAGTAGCGGCCCGGACCTACAATGAGCAGTTCTTC
CDR3: CASTVAARTYNEQFF

V: TRBV9
J: TRBJ1-1
D: -
size: -
DNA: TGTGCCAGCAGCGACATCTCAGGGGCGCGGACTGAAGCTTTCTTT
CDR3: CASSDISGARTEAFF

V: TRBV12-3/TRBV12-4
J: TRBJ2-3
D: TRBD2
size: few
DNA: TGTGCCAGCAAGGGAGCGGGAGCGGTTTCAGATACGCAGTATTTT
CDR3: CASKGAGAVSDTQYF

V: TRBV28
J: TRBJ2-3
D: -
size: few
DNA: TGTGCCAGCAGTTTCCCACCTTCGGGGCAAAACACAGATACGCAGTATTTT
CDR3: CASSFPPSGQNTDTQYF

V: TRBV12-3/TRBV12-4
J: TRBJ2-1
D: -
size: many
DNA: TGTGCCAGCCGGACCTACAATGAGCAGTTCTTC
CDR3: CASRTYNEQFF

V: TRBV30
J: TRBJ2-1
D: TRBD2
size: -
DNA: TGTGCCTGGGGGAGACTAGCGGGGTCCAGCAATGAGCAGTTCTTC
CDR3: CAWGRLAGSSNEQFF

V: TRBV9
J: TRBJ2-3
D: -
size: few
DNA: TGTGCCAGCAGCGTTACAGGGTCTGATACGCAGTATTTT
CDR3: CASSVTGSDTQYF

V: TRBV2
J: TRBJ1-1
D: TRBD1
size: -
DNA: TGTGCCAGCAGAGTGGACAGGGGAAAGAACACTGAAGCTTTCTTT
CDR3: CASRVDRGKNTEAFF

V: TRBV12-3/TRBV12-4
J: TRBJ2-1
D: TRBD2
size: few
DNA: TGTGCCAGCAGTCCAATAGCGGGAGGGACCCAGTTCTTC
CDR3: CASSPIAGGTQFF

V: TRBV28
J: TRBJ1-1
D: -
size: -
DNA: TGTGCCAGCAGTTTCGTATCCGGGGTGAACACTGAAGCTTTCTTT
CDR3: CASSFVSGVNTEAFF

V: TRBV13
J: TRBJ1-1
D: TRBD1
size: -
DNA: TGTGCCAGCCAGGGGGAAATGAACACTGAAGCTTTCTTT
CDR3: CASQGEMNTEAFF

V: TRBV4-2
J: TRBJ2-7
D: -
size: -
DNA: TGTGCCAGCAGCCCGCACTGGACAAGCTCCTACGAGCAGTACTTC
CDR3: CASSPHWTSSYEQYF

V: TRBV4-1
J: TRBJ2-7
D: -
size: many
DNA: TGCGCCAGCAGCCAAGAGAACGGGCGCTCCTACGAGCAGTACTTC
CDR3: CASSQENGRSYEQYF

V: TRBV12-3/TRBV12-4
J: TRBJ1-5
D: -
size: -
DNA: TGTGCCAGCAGGCCAGAGCGCCGGGACTTCAATCAGCCCCAGCATTTT
CDR3: CASRPERRDFNQPQHF

V: TRBV25-1
J: TRBJ2-4
D: TRBD2
size: few
DNA: TGTGCCAGCAGTGAGACAGTAGCGGCGCGGGAGGGATCCATTCAGTACTTC
CDR3: CASSETVAAREGSIQYF

V: TRBV2
J: TRBJ2-7
D: -
size: -
DNA: TGTGCCAGCAGTGAATACCAGGCCTACGAGCAGTACTTC
CDR3: CASSEYQAYEQYF

V: TRBV6-5
J: TRBJ1-1
D: TRBD1
size: -
DNA: TGTGCCAGCAGTTGGGGGGACAGGGTGGGTCGCACTGAAGCTTTCTTT
CDR3: CASSWGDRVGRTEAFF

V: TRBV23-1
J: TRBJ2-3
D: -
size: -
DNA: TGCGCCAGCATTTGCCCGGGGTCCCGTCAGGTGGATACGCAGTATTTT
CDR3: CASICPGSRQVDTQYF

V: TRBV7-8
J: TRBJ2-7
D: -
size: few
DNA: TGTGCCAGCAGCTTAGGGTCTAGCGCCGACTACGAGCAGTACTTC
CDR3: CASSLGSSADYEQYF